This is a list of T cell receptor beta chains from one sample in a study of PD-1 blockade in classical Hodgkin lymphoma. Measured with immunoSEQ multiplex PCR; TCRdb has only the in-frame clones, and not every one. The repertoire consists of 20,000 to 30,000 clones, with about 86% occurring once and the leading ten covering around 20%. The specimen was peripheral blood mononuclear cells (PBMCs), collected before the second cycle of nivolumab. Source of these receptors: a human donor with classical Hodgkin lymphoma. Each CDR3 is given with its conserved first and last residue. A D gene is named only where the DNA matches it firmly. Clone size, where shown, is once, few, many, or a class for clones that have expanded.

D gene	clone size	V gene	J gene	CDR3 DNA	CDR3 protein
-	-	TRBV15	TRBJ2-3	TGTGCCACCAGCAGAGATTTGTCAGTCCGAGATACGCAGTATTTT	CATSRDLSVRDTQYF
-	-	TRBV27	TRBJ2-7	TGTGCCTCCCGGGACTTCTCCTCCTACGAGCAGTACTTC	CASRDFSSYEQYF
-	-	TRBV28	TRBJ2-7	TGTGCCAGCAGGCCTACAGGGAACGAGCAGTACTTC	CASRPTGNEQYF
TRBD1	-	TRBV7-3	TRBJ2-1	TGTGCCAGCAGCTTAATGCAGGGGGCCTTGAATGAGCAGTTCTTC	CASSLMQGALNEQFF
TRBD2	-	TRBV9	TRBJ2-1	TGTGCCAGCAGCGTAGATCCTAGCGGGTACAATGAGCAGTTCTTC	CASSVDPSGYNEQFF
-	-	TRBV28	TRBJ1-1	TGTGCCAGCAGCCTACCTCGTACTGAAGCTTTCTTT	CASSLPRTEAFF
-	-	TRBV9	TRBJ2-3	TGTGCCAGCAGCCCCGGGCCGGGGGATACGCAGTATTTT	CASSPGPGDTQYF
-	-	TRBV19	TRBJ2-3	TGTGCCAGTAGTATGACAGGATCTTACACAGATACGCAGTATTTT	CASSMTGSYTDTQYF
-	few	TRBV5-1	TRBJ2-7	TGCGCCAGCAGCGATGAAGGGGTGGGCAGCGGGTACGAGCAGTACTTC	CASSDEGVGSGYEQYF
TRBD2	-	TRBV30	TRBJ2-1	TGTGCCTGGGCCCCGGCCCCTAGCGGGGGCCGTAGAGGACCTTACAATGAGCAGTTCTTC	CAWAPAPSGGRRGPYNEQFF
TRBD1	-	TRBV6-6	TRBJ2-4	TGTGCCAGCACAGTACAGGGGGCTGAAAACATTCAGTACTTC	CASTVQGAENIQYF
-	-	TRBV30	TRBJ2-7	TGTGCCTGGAGTGGTAGCGCCCAGGGGGAGCAGTACTTC	CAWSGSAQGEQYF
TRBD1	-	TRBV18	TRBJ1-1	TGTGCCAGCTCACCGACAGGGGGGACTGAAGCTTTCTTT	CASSPTGGTEAFF
-	once	TRBV13	TRBJ1-5	TGTGCCAGCAGCTTTTGGGGGCGGAATCAGCCCCAGCATTTT	CASSFWGRNQPQHF
-	-	TRBV7-2	TRBJ2-1	TGTGCCAGCAGCTTAGCGGCAGGGGCGAATGAGCAGTTCTTC	CASSLAAGANEQFF
-	-	TRBV11-3	TRBJ2-1	TGTGCCAGCAGCTTGCGGGGGCAGGGTGGAGGTGTCAATGAGCAGTTCTTC	CASSLRGQGGGVNEQFF
-	-	TRBV5-1	TRBJ2-7	TGCGCCAGCAGCTGGGCAGGGACGGGAACCTACGAGCAGTACTTC	CASSWAGTGTYEQYF
-	-	TRBV5-6	TRBJ1-5	TGTGCCAGCAGCTTGAAGGGGAGGGTTCAGCCCCAGCATTTT	CASSLKGRVQPQHF
-	-	TRBV2	TRBJ2-1	TGTGCCAGCAGTGATGGTGAGGGCTATCCGGATGAGCAGTTCTTC	CASSDGEGYPDEQFF
TRBD1	-	TRBV29-1	TRBJ2-1	TGCAGCGTTGGACAGGGCAATGAGCAGTTCTTC	CSVGQGNEQFF
-	-	TRBV10-3	TRBJ1-1	TGTGCCATCAGTGGGACAGCGTCGAACACTGAAGCTTTCTTT	CAISGTASNTEAFF
-	few	TRBV5-6	TRBJ1-1	TGTGCCAGCAGCTTGCAGGCTGAAGCTTTCTTT	CASSLQAEAFF
TRBD1	-	TRBV5-1	TRBJ1-2	TGCGCCAGCAGCCCCAAGGACAGGGGGCTGGATGGCTACACCTTC	CASSPKDRGLDGYTF
TRBD2	-	TRBV14	TRBJ2-7	TGTGCCAGCAGGGCTACTAGCGGGAGGGACTACGAGCAGTACTTC	CASRATSGRDYEQYF
-	-	TRBV11-3	TRBJ1-2	TGTGCCAGCAGCTTAGATAAAGGTGGCTACACCTTC	CASSLDKGGYTF
-	-	TRBV30	TRBJ2-4	TGTGCCTGGAGTGTAAAAGGGACGGTGAAAAACATTCAGTACTTC	CAWSVKGTVKNIQYF
TRBD2	-	TRBV19	TRBJ2-3	TGTGCCACCGCCACCGGGACTAGCGGCACAGATACGCAGTATTTT	CATATGTSGTDTQYF
-	few	TRBV5-1	TRBJ1-1	TGCGCCAGCAGCCCGGGGGAGGGATTGGCGGAAGCTTTCTTT	CASSPGEGLAEAFF
TRBD1	-	TRBV7-9	TRBJ1-2	TGTGCCAGCAGTCCGGGACAGGGGTCGGGCTACACCTTC	CASSPGQGSGYTF
TRBD1	-	TRBV19	TRBJ1-4	TGTGCCAGTAGTTCCCAGGGGGCACGCTCTAATGAAAAACTGTTTTTT	CASSSQGARSNEKLFF
TRBD1	-	TRBV7-9	TRBJ1-4	TGTGCCAGCAGCCTCCAGGGGGTAGGAGGGGAAAAACTGTTTTTT	CASSLQGVGGEKLFF
-	-	TRBV2	TRBJ2-2	TGTGCCAGCAGCCCGAGTACCGGGGAGCTGTTTTTT	CASSPSTGELFF
-	few	TRBV5-1	TRBJ1-1	TGCGCCAGCAGCTTATCAGGGTTGAACACTGAAGCTTTCTTT	CASSLSGLNTEAFF